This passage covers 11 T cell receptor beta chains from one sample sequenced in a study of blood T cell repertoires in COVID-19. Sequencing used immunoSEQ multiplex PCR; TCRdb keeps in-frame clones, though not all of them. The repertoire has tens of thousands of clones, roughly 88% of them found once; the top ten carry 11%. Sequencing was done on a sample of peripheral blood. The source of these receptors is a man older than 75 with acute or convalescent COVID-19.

CDR3 bases: TGTGCCACCAGTTCAATCCACGACACTAAGGGGGTATACGAGCAGTACTTC. Translating gives CATSSIHDTKGVYEQYF. The chain links TRBV15 to TRBJ2-7, with D possibly matching TRBD1 (6 bases). The V end was cut by 6 bases, the J end by 4 bases, with 25 bases between. The CDR3 extends over 17 amino acids. Germline CDR1 and CDR2: LNHNV and YYDKDF (reference sequence). The whole variable domain, filled in from reference TRBV15 and TRBJ2-7, reads DAMVIQNPRYQVTQFGKPVTLSCSQTLNHNVMYWYQQKSSQAPKLLFHYYDKDFNNEADTPDNFQSRRPNTSFCFLDIRSPGLGDTAMYLCATSSIHDTKGVYEQYFGPGTRLTVT.

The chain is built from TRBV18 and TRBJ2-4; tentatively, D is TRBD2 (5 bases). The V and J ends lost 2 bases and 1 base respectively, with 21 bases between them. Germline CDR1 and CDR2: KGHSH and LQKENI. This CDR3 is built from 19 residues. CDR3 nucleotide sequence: TGTGCCAGCTCACCAAGGGAACGGGCGAGGGTTGGGGCCAAAAACATTCAGTACTTC. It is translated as CASSPRERARVGAKNIQYF.

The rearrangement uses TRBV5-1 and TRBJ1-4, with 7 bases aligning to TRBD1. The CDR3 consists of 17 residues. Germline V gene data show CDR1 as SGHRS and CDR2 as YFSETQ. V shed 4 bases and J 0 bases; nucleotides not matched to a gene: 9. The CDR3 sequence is CASSGTGQLTTNEKLFF. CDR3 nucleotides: TGCGCCAGCAGCGGAACGGGACAGCTAACAACTAATGAAAAACTGTTTTTT.

Written as DNA, the CDR3 is TGTGCCAGCAGGACAGTTAGCTCCTATAATTCACCCCTCCACTTT. Translation: CASRTVSSYNSPLHF. The J gene is TRBJ1-6, the V gene TRBV2; tentative D call: TRBD1 (5 bases). V lost 6 bases to trimming and J lost 0 bases, with 9 bases between them. Germline V gene lookup returns CDR1 SNHLY and CDR2 FYNNEI. This CDR3 has 15 residues.

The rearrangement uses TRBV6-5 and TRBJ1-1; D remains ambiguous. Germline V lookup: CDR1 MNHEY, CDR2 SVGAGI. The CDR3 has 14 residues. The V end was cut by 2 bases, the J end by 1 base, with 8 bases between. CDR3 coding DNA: TGTGCCAGCAGTTACGGGGAGGCGAACACTGAAGCTTTCTTT. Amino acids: CASSYGEANTEAFF.

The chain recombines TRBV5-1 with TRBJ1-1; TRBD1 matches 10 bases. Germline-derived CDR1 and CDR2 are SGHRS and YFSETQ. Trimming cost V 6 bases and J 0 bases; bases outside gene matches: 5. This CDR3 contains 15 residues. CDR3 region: CASKPGQGLNTEAFF. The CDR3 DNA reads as TGCGCCAGCAAGCCGGGACAGGGGTTGAACACTGAAGCTTTCTTT.

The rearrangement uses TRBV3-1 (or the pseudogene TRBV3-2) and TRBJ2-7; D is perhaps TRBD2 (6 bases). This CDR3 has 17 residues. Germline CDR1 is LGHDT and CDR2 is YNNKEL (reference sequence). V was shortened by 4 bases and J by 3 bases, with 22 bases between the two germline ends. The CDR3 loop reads CASSPSVRLRGSYEQYF. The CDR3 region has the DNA TGTGCCAGCAGCCCTTCAGTCAGACTCCGGGGGAGCTACGAGCAGTACTTC.

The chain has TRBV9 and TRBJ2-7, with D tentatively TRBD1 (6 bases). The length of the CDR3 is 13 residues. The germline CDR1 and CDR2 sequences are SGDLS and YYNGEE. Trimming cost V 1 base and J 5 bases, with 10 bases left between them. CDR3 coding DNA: TGTGCCAGCAGCGTATCAGGGGACGACGAGCAGTACTTC. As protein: CASSVSGDDEQYF. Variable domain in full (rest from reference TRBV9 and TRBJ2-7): DSGVTQTPKHLITATGQRVTLRCSPRSGDLSVYWYQQSLDQGLQFLIQYYNGEERAKGNILERFSAQQFPDLHSELNLSSLELGDSALYFCASSVSGDDEQYFGPGTRLTVT.

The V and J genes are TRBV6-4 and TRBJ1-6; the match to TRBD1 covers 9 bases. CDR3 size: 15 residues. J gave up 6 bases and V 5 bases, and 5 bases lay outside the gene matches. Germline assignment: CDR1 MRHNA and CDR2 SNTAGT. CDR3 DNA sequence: TGTGCCAGCAGTACGACAGGGGGGGTTAATTCACCCCTCCACTTT. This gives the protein CASSTTGGVNSPLHF.

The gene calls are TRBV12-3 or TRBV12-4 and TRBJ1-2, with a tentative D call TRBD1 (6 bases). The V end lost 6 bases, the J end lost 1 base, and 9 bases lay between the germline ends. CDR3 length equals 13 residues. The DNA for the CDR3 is TGTGCCAGCAGCCAGGGGATTAACTATGGCTACACCTTC. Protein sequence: CASSQGINYGYTF.

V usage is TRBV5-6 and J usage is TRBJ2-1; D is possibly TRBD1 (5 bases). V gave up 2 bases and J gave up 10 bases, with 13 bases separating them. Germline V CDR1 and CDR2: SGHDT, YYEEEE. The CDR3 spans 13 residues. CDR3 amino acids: CASSFRVPIEQFF. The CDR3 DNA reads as TGTGCCAGCAGCTTCAGGGTTCCCATCGAGCAGTTCTTC. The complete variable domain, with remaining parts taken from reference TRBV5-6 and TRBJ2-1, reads DAGVTQSPTHLIKTRGQQVTLRCSPKSGHDTVSWYQQALGQGPQFIFQYYEEEERQRGNFPDRFSGHQFPNYSSELNVNALLLGDSALYLCASSFRVPIEQFFGPGTRLTVL.